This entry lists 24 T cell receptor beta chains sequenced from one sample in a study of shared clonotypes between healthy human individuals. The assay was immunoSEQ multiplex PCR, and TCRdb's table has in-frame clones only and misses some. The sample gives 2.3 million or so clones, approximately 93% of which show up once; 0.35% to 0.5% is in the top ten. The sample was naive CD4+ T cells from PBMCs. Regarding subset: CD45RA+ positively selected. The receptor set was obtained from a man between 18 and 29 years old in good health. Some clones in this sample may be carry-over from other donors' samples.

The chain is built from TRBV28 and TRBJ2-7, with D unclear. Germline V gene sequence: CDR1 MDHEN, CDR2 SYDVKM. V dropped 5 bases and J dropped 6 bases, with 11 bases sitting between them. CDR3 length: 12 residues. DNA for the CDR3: TGTGCCAGCAGTGTAGGTCGGGCCGAGCAGTACTTC. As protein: CASSVGRAEQYF.

Here the CDR3 DNA reads TGCGCCAGCAGCTTAGCCCCGGGACTAGCGGGGGGAGGCCTCAACAATGAGCAGTTCTTC. The encoded protein is CASSLAPGLAGGGLNNEQFF. The chain uses TRBV5-1 and TRBJ2-1, with 15 bases matching TRBD2. Per germline, CDR1 SGHRS and CDR2 YFSETQ. The CDR3 is made up of 20 amino acids. Trimming removed 2 bases from V and 5 bases from J; junction bases left unmatched: 14. Together with reference TRBV5-1 and TRBJ2-1, the CDR3 gives the full variable domain: KAGVTQTPRYLIKTRGQQVTLSCSPISGHRSVSWYQQTPGQGLQFLFEYFSETQRNKGNFPGRFSGRQFSNSRSEMNVSTLELGDSALYLCASSLAPGLAGGGLNNEQFFGPGTRLTVL.

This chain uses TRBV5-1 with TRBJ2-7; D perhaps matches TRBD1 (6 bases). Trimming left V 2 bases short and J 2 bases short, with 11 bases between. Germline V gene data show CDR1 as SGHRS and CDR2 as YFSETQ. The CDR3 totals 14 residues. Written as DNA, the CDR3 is TGCGCCAGCAGCTTACAGGGACCTCCCTACGAGCAGTACTTC. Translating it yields CASSLQGPPYEQYF.

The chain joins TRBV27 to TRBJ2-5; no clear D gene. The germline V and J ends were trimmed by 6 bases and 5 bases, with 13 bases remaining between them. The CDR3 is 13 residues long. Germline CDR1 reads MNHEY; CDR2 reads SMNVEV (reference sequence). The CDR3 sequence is CASSPVGLETQYF. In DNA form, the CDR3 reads TGTGCCAGCAGCCCCGTTGGTCTGGAGACCCAGTACTTC.

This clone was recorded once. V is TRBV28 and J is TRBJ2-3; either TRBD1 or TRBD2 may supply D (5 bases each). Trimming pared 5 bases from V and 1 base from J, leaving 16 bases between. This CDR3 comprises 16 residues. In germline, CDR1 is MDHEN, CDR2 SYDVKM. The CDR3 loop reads CASSLGGGTRTDTQYF. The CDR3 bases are TGTGCCAGCAGTCTAGGAGGTGGGACGCGCACAGATACGCAGTATTTT.

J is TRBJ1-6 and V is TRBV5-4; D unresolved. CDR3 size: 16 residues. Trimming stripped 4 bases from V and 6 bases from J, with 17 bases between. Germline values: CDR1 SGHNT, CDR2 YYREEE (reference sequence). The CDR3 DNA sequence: TGTGCCAGCAGCCCTGGACCGCCGTCCCGTAATTCACCCCTCCACTTT. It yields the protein CASSPGPPSRNSPLHF.

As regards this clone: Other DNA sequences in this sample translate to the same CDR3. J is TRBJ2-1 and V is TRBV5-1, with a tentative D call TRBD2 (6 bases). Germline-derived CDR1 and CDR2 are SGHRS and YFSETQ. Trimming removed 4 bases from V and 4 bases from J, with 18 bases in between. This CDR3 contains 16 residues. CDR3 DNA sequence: TGCGCCAGCAGCCCGGGGGTTGCGGGGCCATACAATGAGCAGTTCTTC. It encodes CASSPGVAGPYNEQFF.

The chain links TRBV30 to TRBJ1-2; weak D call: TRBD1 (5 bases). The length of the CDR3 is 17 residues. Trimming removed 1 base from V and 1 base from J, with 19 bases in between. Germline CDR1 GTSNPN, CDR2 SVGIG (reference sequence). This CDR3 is CAWSGGTAGRVNYGYTF. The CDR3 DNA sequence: TGTGCCTGGAGTGGTGGGACGGCGGGTCGAGTTAACTATGGCTACACCTTC.

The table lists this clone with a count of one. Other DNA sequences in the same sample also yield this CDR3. The CDR3, as DNA: TGTGCCAGCAGCTTAGTAGCGGGCGTCCAAGAGACCCAGTACTTC. The encoded protein is CASSLVAGVQETQYF. This chain links TRBV7-2 with TRBJ2-5; 7 bases are shared with TRBD2. The CDR3 is 15 amino acids. The J segment lost 1 base and the V segment lost 1 base, leaving 3 bases of the junction unmatched. Germline V gives CDR1 SGHTA, CDR2 FQGNSA.

CDR3 sequence (DNA): TGTGCCAGCACTCGGGGGGGACTAGCTTCTATAAGTGGGGAGACCCAGTACTTC. Translation: CASTRGGLASISGETQYF. The chain uses TRBV5-4 and TRBJ2-5; 9 bases map to TRBD2. The V gene's germline CDR1 is SGHNT and CDR2 YYREEE (reference sequence). This CDR3 spans 18 amino acids. Unmatched junction bases numbered 20, after V lost 6 bases and J lost 5 bases.

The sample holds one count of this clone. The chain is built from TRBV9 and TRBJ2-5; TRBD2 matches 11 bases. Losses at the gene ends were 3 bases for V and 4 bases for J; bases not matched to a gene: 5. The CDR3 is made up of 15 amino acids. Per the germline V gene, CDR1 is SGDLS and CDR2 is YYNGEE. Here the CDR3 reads CASSGGTSGRETQYF. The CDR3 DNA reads TGTGCCAGCAGCGGTGGGACTAGCGGACGAGAGACCCAGTACTTC.

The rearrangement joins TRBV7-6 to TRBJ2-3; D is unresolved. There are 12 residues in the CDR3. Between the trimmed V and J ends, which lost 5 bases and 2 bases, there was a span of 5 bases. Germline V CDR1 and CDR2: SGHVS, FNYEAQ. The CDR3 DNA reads TGTGCCAGCAGCCCTAACACAGATACGCAGTATTTT. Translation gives CASSPNTDTQYF.

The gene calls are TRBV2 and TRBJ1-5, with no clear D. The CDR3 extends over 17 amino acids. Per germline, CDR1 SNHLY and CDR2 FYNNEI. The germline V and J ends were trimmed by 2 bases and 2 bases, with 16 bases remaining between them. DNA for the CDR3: TGTGCCAGCAGTGAATTGAACAGCCCGAGGCGCAATCAGCCCCAGCATTTT. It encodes CASSELNSPRRNQPQHF.

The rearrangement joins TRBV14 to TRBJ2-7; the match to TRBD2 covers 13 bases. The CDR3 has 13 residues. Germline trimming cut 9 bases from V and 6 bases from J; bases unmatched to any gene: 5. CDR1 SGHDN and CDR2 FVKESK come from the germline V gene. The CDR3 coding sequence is TGTGCCAGTCGGACTAGCGGGAGCCCCGAGCAGTACTTC. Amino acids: CASRTSGSPEQYF.

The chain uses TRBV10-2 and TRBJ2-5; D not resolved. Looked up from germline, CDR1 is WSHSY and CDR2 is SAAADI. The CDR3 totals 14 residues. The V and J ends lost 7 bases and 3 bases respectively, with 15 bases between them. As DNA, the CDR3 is TGCGCCAGCACCCCCGGTGGGCGCAAAGAGACCCAGTACTTC. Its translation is CASTPGGRKETQYF.

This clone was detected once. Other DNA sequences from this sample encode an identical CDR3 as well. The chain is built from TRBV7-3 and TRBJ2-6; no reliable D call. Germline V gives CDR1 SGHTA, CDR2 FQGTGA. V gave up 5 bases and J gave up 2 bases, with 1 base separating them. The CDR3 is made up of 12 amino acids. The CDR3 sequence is CASSPGANVLTF. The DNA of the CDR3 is TGTGCCAGCAGCCCTGGGGCCAACGTCCTGACTTTC.

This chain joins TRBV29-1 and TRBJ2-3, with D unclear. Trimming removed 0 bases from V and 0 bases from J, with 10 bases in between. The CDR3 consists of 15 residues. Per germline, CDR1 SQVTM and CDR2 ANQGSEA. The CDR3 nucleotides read TGCAGCGTTGAAGATGATGGTACTAGCACAGATACGCAGTATTTT. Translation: CSVEDDGTSTDTQYF.

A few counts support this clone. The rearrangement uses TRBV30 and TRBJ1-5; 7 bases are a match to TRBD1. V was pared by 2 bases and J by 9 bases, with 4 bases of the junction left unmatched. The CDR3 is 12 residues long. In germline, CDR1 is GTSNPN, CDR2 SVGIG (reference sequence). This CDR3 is CAWSNRGGPQHF. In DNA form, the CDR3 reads TGTGCCTGGAGTAACAGGGGTGGGCCCCAGCATTTT.

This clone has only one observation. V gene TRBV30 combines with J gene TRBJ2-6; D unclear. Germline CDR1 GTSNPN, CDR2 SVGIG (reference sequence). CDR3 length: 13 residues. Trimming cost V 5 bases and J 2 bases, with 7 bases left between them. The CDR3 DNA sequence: TGTGCCTGGTGGTTACCTGGGGCCAACGTCCTGACTTTC. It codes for CAWWLPGANVLTF.

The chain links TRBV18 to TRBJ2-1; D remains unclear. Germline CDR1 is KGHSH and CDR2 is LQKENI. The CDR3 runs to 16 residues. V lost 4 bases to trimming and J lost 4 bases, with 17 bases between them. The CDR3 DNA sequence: TGTGCCAGCTCACGCGACTCTATGGTAGTTTACAATGAGCAGTTCTTC. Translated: CASSRDSMVVYNEQFF.

The CDR3 here is CASSLASGANVLTF. In DNA form, the CDR3 reads TGTGCCAGCAGCTTGGCCTCGGGGGCCAACGTCCTGACTTTC. The chain is built from TRBV5-5 and TRBJ2-6; D not resolved. V lost 0 bases to trimming and J lost 4 bases, with 5 bases between them. Per the germline V gene, CDR1 is SGHKS and CDR2 is YYEKEE (reference sequence). The CDR3 runs 14 residues.

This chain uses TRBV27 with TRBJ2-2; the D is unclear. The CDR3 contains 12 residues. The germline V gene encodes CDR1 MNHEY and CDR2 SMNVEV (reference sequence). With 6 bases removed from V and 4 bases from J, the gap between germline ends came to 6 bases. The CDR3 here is CASRRLTGELFF. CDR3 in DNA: TGTGCCAGCAGACGCCTCACCGGGGAGCTGTTTTTT.

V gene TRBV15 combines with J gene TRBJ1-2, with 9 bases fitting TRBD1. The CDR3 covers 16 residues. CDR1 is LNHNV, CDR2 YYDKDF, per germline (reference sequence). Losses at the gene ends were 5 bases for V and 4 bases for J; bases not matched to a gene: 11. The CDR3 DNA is TGTGCCACCAGCTCGCGGCGGGGGGACAGGGCCTATGGCTACACCTTC. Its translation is CATSSRRGDRAYGYTF.

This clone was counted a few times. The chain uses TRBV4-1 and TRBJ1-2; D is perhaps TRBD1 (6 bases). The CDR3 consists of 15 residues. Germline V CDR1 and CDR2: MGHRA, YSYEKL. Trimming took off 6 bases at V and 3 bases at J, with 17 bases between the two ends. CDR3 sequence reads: CASSQAWGQDYGYTF. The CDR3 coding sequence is TGCGCCAGCAGTCAGGCATGGGGACAAGACTATGGCTACACCTTC.